This TCR beta chain derives from a study of response to subunit inactivated influenza vaccine. This clonotype was seen a handful of times. As yet, its antigen is unknown. The CDR3 runs 18 residues. V gave up 5 bases and J gave up 0 bases; unmatched junction bases: 8. Germline values: CDR1 SGHAT, CDR2 FQNNGV. Notes on the study in general: The authors suggested that few new T cells are recruited per seasonal influenza vaccination.

One entry per CDR3 protein results from TCRdb running MiXCR on the RT-PCR reads. The sample carries about 160,000 distinct CDR3 sequences, around 10% recorded once. This specimen consisted of CD8+ T cells sorted from PBMCs, obtained roughly 24 months after vaccination. This clonotype was sampled from a man aged 50 to 69 who received an inactivated influenza vaccine. This rearrangement joins TRBV11-2 to TRBJ2-3; 13 nucleotides align to TRBD2. The CDR3 sequence is CASSRTSGGYLSTDTQYF. The CDR3 bases are TGTGCCAGCAGCCGGACTAGCGGGGGTTACCTTAGCACAGATACGCAGTATTTT.